This T cell receptor (beta chain) was observed in a study of a mutant IDH1 vaccine in newly diagnosed glioma. Study-level background: Standard pretreatment was either radiotherapy, temozolomide, or, for most, radiochemotherapy with temozolomide. Study-level findings and limits: Among all patients, vaccine-induced immune responses occurred in roughly 93%.

Sequencing used immunoSEQ multiplex PCR; TCRdb keeps in-frame clones, though not all of them. The repertoire holds roughly 36,000 clones, with roughly 90% as singletons. Of note for this clone: Its antigen is undetermined.

Trimming at V came to 0 bases and at J to 8 bases, leaving 6 bases not matched to a gene. This CDR3 contains 15 residues. The germline V gene has CDR1 GTSNPN and CDR2 SVGIG (reference sequence). Indicated time point: week 23, last vaccination. Topical imiquimod accompanied each vaccine dose, which consisted of 300 ug of mutant IDH1 20-mer peptide. The TCR was taken from a man aged 40-50 years with glioma. The sample was PBMCs, taken from a glioma patient whose treatment included an IDH1 peptide vaccine. The chain is built from TRBV30 and TRBJ2-1, with 11 positions matching TRBD1. The CDR3 DNA reads TGTGCCTGGAGTGTTATAGGACAGGGGGCGGATGAGCAGTTCTTC. Amino acids: CAWSVIGQGADEQFF. The full variable domain, with the rest looked up from reference TRBV30 and TRBJ2-1, is SQTIHQWPATLVQPVGSPLSLECTVEGTSNPNLYWYRQAAGRGLQLLFYSVGIGQISSEVPQNLSASRPQDRQFILSSKKLLLSDSGFYLCAWSVIGQGADEQFFGPGTRLTVL.